This is a list of T cell receptor beta chains from one sample in a study of T cell changes during pregnancy in multiple sclerosis. Sequencing was performed with immunoSEQ multiplex PCR; in TCRdb, only in-frame clones are kept and a portion is missing. The data hold 40,000 to 45,000 clones, with 70% to 90% observed a single time. Sequencing was performed on CD4+ T cells from peripheral blood mononuclear cells, taken after pregnancy. The origin of the receptors is a female donor with multiple sclerosis, enrolled in a pregnancy study. CDR3s include the opening cysteine and the closing phenylalanine or tryptophan. D genes are given only for firm matches. Clone size, where shown, is once, few, many, or a class for clones that have expanded.

cdr3_aa,cdr3_nt,d_call,j_call,v_call,clone_size
CASSLELAGVETQYF,TGTGCCAGCAGCTTAGAACTAGCGGGGGTTGAGACCCAGTACTTC,TRBD2,TRBJ2-5,TRBV7-2,once
CASSQVPGRYGYTF,TGCGCCAGCAGCCAAGTCCCAGGGCGCTATGGCTACACCTTC,NA,TRBJ1-2,TRBV4-1,few
CASSFGGSPELTDTQYF,TGTGCCAGCAGCTTCGGGGGGAGCCCTGAGTTAACAGATACGCAGTATTTT,TRBD2,TRBJ2-3,TRBV9,NA
CASSLLGAGGGYTF,TGTGCCAGCAGCCTGTTGGGCGCCGGTGGCGGCTACACCTTC,NA,TRBJ1-2,TRBV7-9,NA
CASSSDRRLF,TGTGCCAGCAGCTCGGACAGAAGGCTTTTT,NA,TRBJ1-4,TRBV5-8,NA
CASSSLAGGGETQYF,TGTGCCAGCAGTTCCCTGGCGGGGGGGGGAGAGACCCAGTACTTC,TRBD2,TRBJ2-5,TRBV28,NA
CASSYAGRVNQPQHF,TGTGCCAGCAGTTACGCGGGCAGAGTCAATCAGCCCCAGCATTTT,NA,TRBJ1-5,TRBV6-6,NA
CASSSWTGGAEQYF,TGTGCCAGTAGCAGCTGGACAGGGGGCGCCGAGCAGTACTTC,TRBD1,TRBJ2-7,TRBV19,few
CASSVRGFLINEQFF,TGTGCCAGCAGCGTACGAGGGTTTTTGATCAATGAGCAGTTCTTC,NA,TRBJ2-1,TRBV9,NA
CATASGGYEQYF,TGTGCCACCGCATCGGGTGGGTACGAGCAGTACTTC,NA,TRBJ2-7,TRBV10-3,few
CAISPGGRGSNTEAFF,TGTGCCATTTCACCCGGAGGACGGGGTTCCAACACTGAAGCTTTCTTT,NA,TRBJ1-1,TRBV21-1,NA
CASSQRTSGFTDTQYF,TGCGCCAGCAGCCAAAGGACTAGCGGTTTCACAGATACGCAGTATTTT,TRBD2,TRBJ2-3,TRBV4-1,few
CASSLARSGGPRDTQYF,TGTGCCAGCAGCTTAGCGCGCTCGGGGGGGCCAAGAGATACGCAGTATTTT,TRBD2,TRBJ2-3,TRBV7-2,once
CASSRRGGSYNEQFF,TGTGCCAGCTCACGGCGGGGGGGTTCCTACAATGAGCAGTTCTTC,TRBD2,TRBJ2-1,TRBV18,NA
CASSEWGRANYGYTF,TGTGCCAGCAGTGAATGGGGCAGGGCCAACTATGGCTACACCTTC,NA,TRBJ1-2,TRBV6-1,NA
CASMIFRSGETQYF,TGTGCCAGCATGATATTCAGGTCAGGGGAGACCCAGTACTTC,NA,TRBJ2-5,TRBV6-1,few
CASSLSELLSQPRYF,TGTGCCAGCAGTTTATCCGAATTGCTGTCACAACCTAGGTATTTT,NA,TRBJ2-3,TRBV28,NA
CASSIEGRGGYEQYF,TGTGCCAGTAGTATAGAGGGCAGGGGCGGGTACGAGCAGTACTTC,NA,TRBJ2-7,TRBV19,NA
CASSPWNTGELFF,TGTGCCAGCAGCCCGTGGAACACCGGGGAGCTGTTTTTT,NA,TRBJ2-2,TRBV7-9,NA
CASSLLGLAIYNEQFF,TGTGCCAGCAGCTTACTCGGACTAGCGATCTACAATGAGCAGTTCTTC,TRBD2,TRBJ2-1,TRBV7-9,NA
CASSQDTYSYGYTF,TGCGCCAGCAGCCAGGACACTTATTCCTATGGCTACACCTTC,NA,TRBJ1-2,TRBV5-1,once
CASSLLGTASNSPLHF,TGTGCCAGCAGCTTATTAGGGACTGCTTCAAATTCACCCCTCCACTTT,NA,TRBJ1-6,TRBV7-8,NA
CASSPSEREVIQYF,TGTGCCAGCTCACCCTCGGAACGCGAGGTCATTCAGTACTTC,NA,TRBJ2-4,TRBV18,NA
CASSLQGAHTEAFF,TGTGCCAGCAGCTTACAGGGGGCCCACACTGAAGCTTTCTTT,TRBD1,TRBJ1-1,TRBV7-2,NA
CASSSTTGQGNSPLHF,TGTGCCAGCTCATCTACCACGGGACAGGGTAATTCACCCCTCCACTTT,TRBD1,TRBJ1-6,TRBV18,NA
CASSPWKGRVNNSPLHF,TGTGCCAGCAGCCCATGGAAGGGGAGGGTGAATAATTCACCCCTCCACTTT,NA,TRBJ1-6,TRBV7-8,once
CASSLLPEGTEAFF,TGTGCCAGCAGTTTACTCCCAGAGGGCACTGAAGCTTTCTTT,NA,TRBJ1-1,TRBV27,NA
CASSLDTGGRNSPLHF,TGTGCCAGCAGCTTGGACACAGGGGGCCGAAATTCACCCCTCCACTTT,TRBD1,TRBJ1-6,TRBV5-4,NA
CASSRGRSGQETQYF,TGCGCCAGCAGTAGGGGCAGGTCCGGACAAGAGACCCAGTACTTC,NA,TRBJ2-5,TRBV10-1,NA
CASSYRRETYEQYF,TGTGCCAGCAGTTACAGGAGGGAAACCTACGAGCAGTACTTC,NA,TRBJ2-7,TRBV6-6,NA
CASSLIAGVTEAFF,TGTGCCAGCAGCTTAATTGCTGGAGTGACTGAAGCTTTCTTT,NA,TRBJ1-1,TRBV7-8,NA
CASSEEGRPQHF,TGTGCCAGCAGTGAAGAGGGGCGGCCCCAGCATTTT,NA,TRBJ1-5,TRBV2,once
CASSLGTGHETEAFF,TGTGCCAGCAGCTTAGGAACAGGGCATGAGACTGAAGCTTTCTTT,NA,TRBJ1-1,TRBV7-3,NA
CASSVVASGYTDTQYF,TGTGCCAGCAGCGTAGTCGCTAGCGGGTACACAGATACGCAGTATTTT,TRBD2,TRBJ2-3,TRBV9,NA
CASSLRGYQETQYF,TGTGCCAGCAGTTTGCGGGGGTACCAAGAGACCCAGTACTTC,TRBD2,TRBJ2-5,TRBV28,NA
CASSRVHGGEETQYF,TGTGCCAGCAGCCGGGTCCATGGAGGGGAAGAGACCCAGTACTTC,NA,TRBJ2-5,TRBV7-2,NA
CASSVQGANNSPLHF,TGTGCCAGCTCAGTACAGGGGGCGAACAATTCACCCCTCCACTTT,TRBD1,TRBJ1-6,TRBV18,NA
CASSLQGPGGGDGYTF,TGCGCCAGCAGCCTCCAGGGTCCAGGGGGCGGGGATGGCTACACCTTC,TRBD1,TRBJ1-2,TRBV4-3,NA
CASRWTGPQETQYF,TGTGCCAGCAGATGGACAGGCCCCCAAGAGACCCAGTACTTC,TRBD1,TRBJ2-5,TRBV2,once
CASSLRDTTEAFF,TGTGCCAGCAGCTTAAGGGACACCACTGAAGCTTTCTTT,NA,TRBJ1-1,TRBV7-9,once
CASSSGVGQETQYF,TGTGCCAGCAGCAGCGGGGTTGGCCAAGAGACCCAGTACTTC,NA,TRBJ2-5,TRBV21-1,once
CASSLGGTDLYEQYF,TGTGCCAGCAGCTTAGGCGGGACGGATCTCTACGAGCAGTACTTC,NA,TRBJ2-7,TRBV7-2,NA
CASSKGVRDTSFYSNQPQHF,TGTGCCAGCAGCAAAGGGGTCCGGGACACCAGCTTTTATAGCAATCAGCCCCAGCATTTT,NA,TRBJ1-5,TRBV21-1,NA
CASRALRRDYGYTF,TGTGCCAGCAGAGCTCTACGTCGGGACTATGGCTACACCTTC,NA,TRBJ1-2,TRBV6-5,NA
CASSPTAGGPKTQYF,TGTGCCAGCAGCCCCACCGCGGGGGGGCCAAAGACCCAGTACTTC,TRBD2,TRBJ2-5,TRBV11-2,once
CASSGHSGANVLTF,TGCGCCAGCAGCGGGCACTCTGGGGCCAACGTCCTGACTTTC,NA,TRBJ2-6,TRBV5-1,NA
CASSPERGNNSPLHF,TGTGCCAGTAGTCCTGAACGGGGGAATAATTCACCCCTCCACTTT,NA,TRBJ1-6,TRBV19,NA
CASSPGQGNYGYTF,TGTGCCAGCAGCCCCGGACAGGGTAACTATGGCTACACCTTC,TRBD1,TRBJ1-2,TRBV7-9,few
CATSARRYTEAFF,TGTGCCACCAGCGCCCGGCGGTACACTGAAGCTTTCTTT,NA,TRBJ1-1,TRBV15,NA
CASSLFSGDEKLFF,TGTGCCAGCAGCTTATTTTCAGGGGATGAAAAACTGTTTTTT,NA,TRBJ1-4,TRBV7-9,NA
CASSLDTAEAFF,TGTGCCAGCAGCCTTGACACAGCAGAAGCTTTCTTT,NA,TRBJ1-1,TRBV5-4,once
CASSLVSGLVNNEQFF,TGTGCCAGCAGCTTAGTAAGCGGACTAGTAAACAATGAGCAGTTCTTC,TRBD2,TRBJ2-1,TRBV11-1,NA
CASGRGGSKNIQYF,TGTGCCAGCGGGAGGGGGGGGTCCAAAAACATTCAGTACTTC,NA,TRBJ2-4,TRBV5-6,NA